Below, 28 T cell receptor beta chains from the same sample are listed, as sequenced in a study of CD8 T cells in Susac syndrome. Reverse transcription of roughly 0.45 to 1 ug RNA used random hexamers. TCRdb passed the immunoSEQ multiplex PCR reads through MiXCR, listing each CDR3 protein once. The sample holds 150,000 or so distinct CDR3 sequences; roughly 95% are singletons and the top ten take 0.095% to 0.15%. What was sequenced was CD4+ T cells from PBMCs. The source is a human donor with Susac syndrome.

V is TRBV29-1 and J is TRBJ2-2, with D possibly TRBD1 on 5 matching bases. The CDR3 loop spans 15 amino acids. Germline V gives CDR1 SQVTM, CDR2 ANQGSEA. V lost 0 bases to trimming and J lost 4 bases, with 12 bases between them. The CDR3 is CSVEDSPQGTGELFF. The CDR3 coding sequence is TGCAGCGTTGAAGATAGCCCCCAGGGCACCGGGGAGCTGTTTTTT.

This sequence joins TRBV7-2 and TRBJ2-1, with D perhaps TRBD1 or TRBD2 (5 bases each). CDR1 is SGHTA, CDR2 FQGNSA, per germline. The CDR3 is made up of 13 amino acids. Trimming removed 5 bases from V and 5 bases from J, with 10 bases in between. The CDR3 region is CASSRDPDNEQFF. The CDR3, as DNA: TGTGCCAGCAGCCGGGACCCGGACAATGAGCAGTTCTTC. The full variable domain, its missing parts supplied by reference TRBV7-2 and TRBJ2-1, is GAGVSQSPSNKVTEKGKDVELRCDPISGHTALYWYRQSLGQGLEFLIYFQGNSAPDKSGLPSDRFSAERTGGSVSTLTIQRTQQEDSAVYLCASSRDPDNEQFFGPGTRLTVL.

The chain uses TRBV15 and TRBJ2-5; 9 nucleotides agree with TRBD1. This CDR3 contains 14 residues. The ends lost 7 bases at V and 4 bases at J; junction bases unmatched: 7. Germline assignment: CDR1 LNHNV and CDR2 YYDKDF (reference sequence). The DNA for the CDR3 is TGTGCCACCACCCGGGACAGGGTGGGAGAGACCCAGTACTTC. This gives the protein CATTRDRVGETQYF.

The chain combines TRBV19 with TRBJ2-2; D gene ambiguous. The CDR3 length is 14 residues. Germline-derived CDR1 and CDR2 are LNHDA and SQIVND (reference sequence). Trimming shortened V by 6 bases and J by 3 bases, and 11 bases separated the two germline ends. DNA for the CDR3: TGTGCCAGTAGGGTCCAAGCAGACACCGGGGAGCTGTTTTTT. It yields the protein CASRVQADTGELFF.

This chain joins TRBV9 and TRBJ2-5; weak D call: TRBD2 (5 bases). The V gene lost 4 bases and the J gene lost 1 base, with 8 bases spanning the gap. Germline CDR1 and CDR2: SGDLS and YYNGEE. The CDR3 runs to 13 residues. CDR3: CASSRGSQETQYF. CDR3 nucleotides: TGTGCCAGCAGCCGAGGGAGCCAAGAGACCCAGTACTTC.

J is TRBJ2-1 and V is TRBV9, with 7 bases aligning to TRBD2. The ends lost 3 bases at V and 7 bases at J; junction bases unmatched: 7. The CDR3 is 14 amino acids. The germline V gene has CDR1 SGDLS and CDR2 YYNGEE. The CDR3 loop is CASSAPAGENEQFF. The CDR3 DNA sequence: TGTGCCAGCAGCGCTCCCGCGGGGGAGAATGAGCAGTTCTTC.

This rearrangement joins TRBV29-1 to TRBJ2-3; 8 positions match TRBD2. This CDR3 is built from 13 residues. Germline values: CDR1 SQVTM, CDR2 ANQGSEA. V shed 6 bases and J 5 bases; nucleotides not matched to a gene: 7. CDR3 sequence: CSVTGTSRDTQYF. Here the CDR3 DNA reads TGCAGCGTGACCGGGACTAGTAGAGATACGCAGTATTTT.

In this sample, this clonotype turned up once. The chain joins TRBV20-1 to TRBJ1-2; a possible D gene is TRBD1 (5 bases). Trimming removed 6 bases from V and 0 bases from J, with 11 bases in between. The CDR3 is made up of 13 amino acids. Per germline, CDR1 DFQATT and CDR2 SNEGSKA (reference sequence). The CDR3 DNA reads as TGCAGTGCGCCCAGGGAAACTAACTATGGCTACACCTTC. Residues: CSAPRETNYGYTF.

The chain links TRBV25-1 to TRBJ2-7; no definite D call. CDR1 is MGHDK and CDR2 is SYGVNS in the germline V gene. The V end lost 5 bases, the J end lost 4 bases, and 6 bases lay between the germline ends. CDR3 size: 11 residues. CDR3 nucleotides: TGTGCCAGCAGTTGGGTGTACGAGCAGTACTTC. Protein: CASSWVYEQYF.

This chain joins TRBV6-6 and TRBJ2-1; TRBD2 agrees at 9 bases. This CDR3 spans 15 amino acids. In germline, CDR1 is MNHNY, CDR2 SVGAGI (reference sequence). V shed 7 bases, J shed 7 bases, and the junction held 11 bases outside the gene matches. The CDR3 DNA reads TGTGCCAGCACCCGTCCGGGACTAGCTGCGAATGAGCAGTTCTTC. Translation gives CASTRPGLAANEQFF.

The CDR3 is CASSLFSGSRETQYF. Written as DNA, the CDR3 is TGTGCCAGCAGTTTATTTAGCGGGAGTCGGGAGACCCAGTACTTC. The gene calls are TRBV12-3 or TRBV12-4 and TRBJ2-5, with 9 positions matching TRBD2. CDR3 size: 15 residues. V dropped 2 bases and J dropped 5; count of bases not matched to a gene: 6.

The rearrangement joins TRBV7-3 to TRBJ2-7; TRBD2 is a possible D gene (5 bases). The CDR3 length is 16 residues. V lost 8 bases and J lost 2, with 22 bases in between. Germline CDR1 and CDR2: SGHTA and FQGTGA. CDR3 nucleotide sequence: TGTGCCAGCCCGTTTATGAGAGGGCCCCCAACCTACGAGCAGTACGTC. This gives the protein CASPFMRGPPTYEQYV.

V is TRBV29-1 and J is TRBJ1-1; D unclear. Germline V CDR1 and CDR2: SQVTM, ANQGSEA. Trimming cost V 4 bases and J 1 base, with 10 bases left between them. The CDR3 sequence is 13 residues long. The CDR3 nucleotides are TGCAGCGTTGTATCCCGACAGAACACTGAAGCTTTCTTT. Its translation: CSVVSRQNTEAFF.

This sequence joins TRBV29-1 and TRBJ2-2; the D gene is possibly TRBD1 (6 bases). The V gene's germline CDR1 is SQVTM and CDR2 ANQGSEA. V lost 7 bases, J lost 4 bases, and 16 bases lay in between. The CDR3 has 14 residues. The CDR3 region is CSAVQGIPTGELFF. DNA of the CDR3: TGCAGCGCCGTACAGGGTATACCCACCGGGGAGCTGTTTTTT.

This chain connects TRBV18 to TRBJ1-2; perhaps TRBD1 as D (6 bases). The CDR3 has 16 amino acids. Germline V gene lookup returns CDR1 KGHSH and CDR2 LQKENI. Trimming took off 3 bases at V and 8 bases at J, with 22 bases between the two ends. The CDR3 is CASSPVTEGGTRGYTF. Written as DNA, the CDR3 is TGTGCCAGCTCACCGGTGACGGAAGGGGGTACTCGAGGCTACACCTTC.

The genes are TRBV19 and TRBJ2-1, with D unresolved. Germline CDR1 LNHDA, CDR2 SQIVND (reference sequence). V lost 7 bases, J lost 0 bases, and 7 bases lay in between. This CDR3 is 13 amino acids long. Written as DNA, the CDR3 is TGTGCCAGTAAGAATGCCTCCTACAATGAGCAGTTCTTC. This sequence encodes CASKNASYNEQFF.

The J gene is TRBJ1-1, the V gene TRBV18, with a tentative D call TRBD1 (5 bases). This CDR3 spans 15 amino acids. The V end lost 3 bases, the J end lost 0 bases, and 11 bases lay between the germline ends. Germline V gene data show CDR1 as KGHSH and CDR2 as LQKENI. In DNA form, the CDR3 reads TGTGCCAGCTCACCGGGGCCACGGATGAACACTGAAGCTTTCTTT. The encoded protein is CASSPGPRMNTEAFF.

V gene TRBV20-1 combines with J gene TRBJ1-2; tentative D call: TRBD1 (6 bases). The CDR3 loop spans 12 amino acids. Looked up from germline, CDR1 is DFQATT and CDR2 is SNEGSKA (reference sequence). CDR3 DNA sequence: TGCACCATCGCGGACAGCCACTATGGCTACACCTTC. It specifies CTIADSHYGYTF.

Concerning this clonotype: A read error is likely, as this CDR3 ends without the conserved phenylalanine or tryptophan. No DNA is shown, since the ends of the CDR3 on it are uncertain; the CDR3 is the one TCRdb lists. This chain joins TRBV30 and TRBJ1-1; the D call of TRBD1 is as the table states it, not checked on the DNA. Germline V CDR1 and CDR2: GTSNPN, SVGIG (reference sequence). The CDR3 length equals 13 residues, ends included. This chain's CDR3 is CAWTNSGTGGVNL.

The genes are TRBV30 and TRBJ2-7, with D possibly being TRBD2 (7 bases). V shed 5 bases and J shed 6 bases, with 11 bases lying between them. The CDR3 runs 11 residues. Germline V gives CDR1 GTSNPN, CDR2 SVGIG (reference sequence). For the CDR3, the DNA is TGTGCCTGGGAGAGGGGGGGCGAGCAGTACTTC. It translates to CAWERGGEQYF.

This chain links TRBV5-4 with TRBJ2-2; D unresolved. Germline-derived CDR1 and CDR2 are SGHNT and YYREEE (reference sequence). The CDR3 has 13 amino acids. V lost 4 bases and J 5 bases, leaving 9 bases between the germline ends. CDR3 DNA sequence: TGTGCCAGCAGCGGAACGAGAACCGGGGAGCTGTTTTTT. Translated, it gives CASSGTRTGELFF.

The genes are TRBV21-1 and TRBJ2-6. TRBV21-1 is a pseudogene segment. The CDR3 has 16 residues. CDR3 protein: CASSTPWLSGANVLTF. The CDR3 DNA is TGTGCCAGCAGCACCCCGTGGCTCTCTGGGGCCAACGTCCTGACTTTC.

The rearrangement joins TRBV24-1 to TRBJ2-7; D gene ambiguous. The length of the CDR3 is 13 residues. Germline CDR1 KGHDR, CDR2 SFDVKD. The V gene lost 4 bases and the J gene lost 0 bases, with 6 bases spanning the gap. Here the CDR3 DNA reads TGTGCCACCAGTGACCATAGCTCCTACGAGCAGTACTTC. Its protein is CATSDHSSYEQYF.

The chain uses TRBV18 and TRBJ2-7; TRBD1 matches at 9 bases. Losses at the gene ends were 8 bases for V and 5 bases for J; bases not matched to a gene: 7. The CDR3 is 13 residues long. CDR1 is KGHSH and CDR2 is LQKENI in the germline V gene. The CDR3 loop is CASNRQGVHEQYF. CDR3 nucleotide sequence: TGTGCCAGCAACAGACAGGGGGTCCACGAGCAGTACTTC.

V gene TRBV13 combines with J gene TRBJ2-5; perhaps TRBD1 as D (6 bases). This CDR3 contains 14 residues. Trimming left V 5 bases short and J 7 bases short, with 17 bases between. Germline CDR1 and CDR2: PRHDT and FYEKMQ (reference sequence). Here the CDR3 reads CASSLDRMLGTQYF. The CDR3 DNA follows: TGTGCCAGCAGCCTAGACAGGATGCTAGGGACCCAGTACTTC.

The chain has TRBV19 and TRBJ2-7, with D uncertain. Germline V gene data show CDR1 as LNHDA and CDR2 as SQIVND (reference sequence). The CDR3 is 14 amino acids. Trimming removed 7 bases at V and 7 bases at J, with 20 bases between. The CDR3 loop is CASKSDSGLGEQYF. The CDR3, as DNA: TGTGCCAGTAAGTCGGATTCCGGTCTGGGGGAGCAGTACTTC.

The chain employs TRBV12-3 or TRBV12-4 and TRBJ2-3; D ambiguous. V shed 6 bases and J shed 8 bases, with 18 bases lying between them. The CDR3 runs to 14 residues. The CDR3 here is CASRIAGSKSTQYF. CDR3 bases: TGTGCCAGCAGAATTGCAGGAAGTAAGAGTACGCAGTATTTT.

The chain couples TRBV14 to TRBJ2-1; 9 bases are a match to TRBD2. The CDR3 runs to 14 residues. Germline trimming cut 4 bases from V and 12 bases from J; bases unmatched to any gene: 10. The germline CDR1 and CDR2 sequences are SGHDN and FVKESK. The CDR3 bases are TGTGCCAGCAGCCCGAAGCTGGGACTAGCCCTGCAGTTCTTC. It encodes CASSPKLGLALQFF.